The clone carrying this TCR beta chain came up a few times. As yet, its antigen is unknown. The sample comes from a study of cytomegalovirus exposure and HLA in healthy donors. Study context: Genotyping of roughly 400 donors showed that 80% to 90% belonged to the Caucasian-associated ancestry cluster. Study-level results: Later, an analysis showed that TCR beta chains associated with HLA were more clonally expanded than others that were equally common.

The germline V gene encodes CDR1 MNHEY and CDR2 SVGAGI. The junction had 5 bases not matched to a gene; V was cut back by 6 bases and J by 8 bases. The CDR3 loop spans 14 amino acids. Although they were nominally healthy when sampled, donors likely had unrecorded immune exposures. Primers: 60 Vbeta forward and 13 Jbeta reverse. Using immunoSEQ multiplex PCR, the repertoire was profiled, and TCRdb retains in-frame clones only, with some absent. In the table there are about 130,000 clones, 80% of which are singletons. The chain has TRBV6-5 and TRBJ2-1; 12 nucleotides agree with TRBD2. Sequenced: PBMCs. The source is a man aged 25-45 years in good health and CMV-seronegative. This CDR3 is CASRGLAGRDEQFF. DNA of the CDR3: TGTGCCAGCAGGGGACTAGCGGGTAGGGATGAGCAGTTCTTC.